A single sample is the source of the 21 T cell receptor beta chains below, sequenced in a study of T cell changes during pregnancy in multiple sclerosis. Generated by immunoSEQ multiplex PCR, the TCRdb table keeps only in-frame clones and is missing some. The table lists approximately 80,000 clones, about 95% of them singletons, with 2.5% in the top ten. Here the sequenced sample was peripheral blood, taken in the third trimester of pregnancy. Receptors originate from a female donor with multiple sclerosis, enrolled in a pregnancy study.

The chain has TRBV9 and TRBJ2-2; D possibly corresponds to TRBD1 (5 bases). Germline assignment: CDR1 SGDLS and CDR2 YYNGEE. The CDR3 extends over 15 amino acids. Between the trimmed V and J ends, which lost 4 bases and 0 bases, there was a span of 10 bases. For the CDR3, the DNA is TGTGCCAGCAGCCCAAGACAGACGAACACCGGGGAGCTGTTTTTT. Its protein product is CASSPRQTNTGELFF. Full variable domain (outside the CDR3, taken from reference TRBV9 and TRBJ2-2): DSGVTQTPKHLITATGQRVTLRCSPRSGDLSVYWYQQSLDQGLQFLIQYYNGEERAKGNILERFSAQQFPDLHSELNLSSLELGDSALYFCASSPRQTNTGELFFGEGSRLTVL.

CDR3 sequence: CASSLVGTGGGEQYF. The CDR3 DNA follows: TGTGCCAGCAGCTTAGTCGGGACAGGCGGCGGCGAGCAGTACTTC. The chain carries TRBV11-2 and TRBJ2-7; TRBD1 aligns across 8 bases. The CDR3 is made up of 15 amino acids. The germline V gene encodes CDR1 SGHAT and CDR2 FQNNGV. V dropped 1 base and J dropped 6; count of bases not matched to a gene: 8.

J is TRBJ1-4 and V is TRBV19; D remains unclear. The CDR3 has 14 residues. V lost 3 bases, J lost 4 bases, and 9 bases lay in between. Germline lookup yields CDR1 LNHDA and CDR2 SQIVND (reference sequence). Here the CDR3 DNA reads TGTGCCAGTAGTATCGGAGTTAATAATGAAAAACTGTTTTTT. Translation: CASSIGVNNEKLFF. The full variable domain, rest sourced from reference TRBV19 and TRBJ1-4, is DGGITQSPKYLFRKEGQNVTLSCEQNLNHDAMYWYRQDPGQGLRLIYYSQIVNDFQKGDIAEGYSVSREKKESFPLTVTSAQKNPTAFYLCASSIGVNNEKLFFGSGTQLSVL.

The rearrangement links TRBV5-4 to TRBJ2-5; a possible D gene is TRBD1 (5 bases). The CDR3 covers 13 residues. The ends were cut back, 5 bases at V and 2 bases at J, with 10 bases in the middle. From germline, CDR1 is SGHNT and CDR2 YYREEE (reference sequence). CDR3 amino acids: CASSRQIQETQYF. Here the CDR3 DNA reads TGTGCCAGCAGTCGACAGATTCAAGAGACCCAGTACTTC.

V and J are TRBV6-5 and TRBJ2-1; 10 bases align to TRBD1. Germline V lookup: CDR1 MNHEY, CDR2 SVGAGI. CDR3 size: 15 residues. Trimming cost V 0 bases and J 6 bases; bases outside gene matches: 2. The CDR3 is CASSYSGQGINEQFF. The DNA of the CDR3 is TGTGCCAGCAGTTACTCGGGACAGGGGATCAATGAGCAGTTCTTC.

V is TRBV11-1 and J is TRBJ2-1, with D uncertain. This CDR3 has 13 amino acids. V shed 5 bases and J shed 4 bases, with 9 bases lying between them. Germline V gene lookup returns CDR1 SGHAT and CDR2 FQDESV (reference sequence). In DNA form, the CDR3 reads TGTGCCAGCAGCATCGCAGGATACAATGAGCAGTTCTTC. It yields the protein CASSIAGYNEQFF. Combining the CDR3 with reference TRBV11-1 and TRBJ2-1 gives the whole variable domain EAEVAQSPRYKITEKSQAVAFWCDPISGHATLYWYRQILGQGPELLVQFQDESVVDDSQLPKDRFSAERLKGVDSTLKIQPAELGDSAMYLCASSIAGYNEQFFGPGTRLTVL.

This clone was recorded once. The chain carries TRBV30 and TRBJ1-1; D uncertain. CDR1 is GTSNPN and CDR2 is SVGIG in the germline V gene (reference sequence). V lost 5 bases, J lost 1 base, and 5 bases lay in between. The CDR3 has 11 residues. CDR3 bases: TGTGCCTGGTTCCAGAACACTGAAGCTTTCTTT. This sequence encodes CAWFQNTEAFF.

The genes are TRBV2 and TRBJ2-1; 7 bases map to TRBD2. Per the germline V gene, CDR1 is SNHLY and CDR2 is FYNNEI. J lost 12 bases, V lost 3 bases, and 8 bases had no gene match. This CDR3 contains 13 residues. The CDR3 reads CASSETPGGGQFF. The CDR3 nucleotides are TGTGCCAGCAGTGAGACACCTGGGGGGGGGCAGTTCTTC.

V and J are TRBV6-5 and TRBJ1-5; 10 nucleotides agree with TRBD1. Germline CDR1 MNHEY, CDR2 SVGAGI. This CDR3 contains 14 residues. Trimming at V came to 2 bases and at J to 9 bases, leaving 4 bases not matched to a gene. The CDR3 is CASSYGTGVGPQHF. For the CDR3, the DNA is TGTGCCAGCAGTTACGGGACAGGGGTGGGGCCCCAGCATTTT.

This chain links TRBV7-2 with TRBJ1-3, with unresolved D. The length of the CDR3 is 15 residues. V was trimmed by 5 bases and J by 2 bases, leaving 13 bases between them. Germline CDR1 is SGHTA and CDR2 is FQGNSA. DNA of the CDR3: TGTGCCAGCAGCCCCCGGTCATCGACTGGAAACACCATATATTTT. It yields the protein CASSPRSSTGNTIYF.

The chain links TRBV4-1 to TRBJ2-1; 7 nucleotides line up with TRBD2. The CDR3 has 17 residues. V trimming: 5 bases; J trimming: 6 bases; junction bases outside the gene matches: 16. Germline CDR1 reads MGHRA; CDR2 reads YSYEKL. DNA for the CDR3: TGCGCCAGCAGCGAGGGGCGGGGGAGGGAGAAAGGCAATGAGCAGTTCTTC. Its translation: CASSEGRGREKGNEQFF.

The chain uses TRBV9 and TRBJ1-1; 8 bases are a match to TRBD1. Trimming cost V 0 bases and J 6 bases; bases outside gene matches: 7. Looked up from germline, CDR1 is SGDLS and CDR2 is YYNGEE. The length of the CDR3 is 15 residues. The CDR3 DNA reads as TGTGCCAGCAGCGTAGTGGACAGGGTAACGGCTGAAGCTTTCTTT. Encoded protein: CASSVVDRVTAEAFF.

Only one count was recorded for this clone. CDR3 bases: TGTGCCAGCAGTGAATTCACAGGGCTATCCTATGGCTACACCTTC. Amino acid sequence: CASSEFTGLSYGYTF. The chain couples TRBV6-1 to TRBJ1-2; the D gene is possibly TRBD1 (6 bases). Between the trimmed V and J ends, which lost 2 bases and 4 bases, there was a span of 14 bases. The CDR3 is made up of 15 amino acids. CDR1 is MNHNS, CDR2 SASEGT, per germline.

The rearrangement joins TRBV27 to TRBJ1-1, with TRBD1 matching over 9 bases. This CDR3 contains 15 residues. Trimming at V came to 6 bases and at J to 5 bases, leaving 10 bases not matched to a gene. Germline V CDR1 and CDR2: MNHEY, SMNVEV (reference sequence). This CDR3 reads CASRPTGGFGTEAFF. CDR3 coding DNA: TGTGCCAGCAGGCCGACAGGGGGGTTCGGGACTGAAGCTTTCTTT.

The chain uses TRBV29-1 and TRBJ1-2; D unresolved. Trimming took off 2 bases at V and 4 bases at J, with 11 bases between the two ends. Germline V lookup: CDR1 SQVTM, CDR2 ANQGSEA. The CDR3 sequence is 13 residues long. The CDR3 nucleotides read TGCAGCGTTGAAAGCGGAGATGGCTATGGCTACACCTTC. As protein: CSVESGDGYGYTF.

This rearrangement joins TRBV18 to TRBJ2-2; no firm D call. This CDR3 region has 15 residues. Trimming took 4 bases from V and 0 from J, leaving 9 bases between them. CDR1 and CDR2 from the germline V gene are KGHSH and LQKENI. In nucleotides, the CDR3 is TGTGCCAGCTCACGAGAACCCGCGAACACCGGGGAGCTGTTTTTT. It encodes CASSREPANTGELFF.

This chain uses TRBV7-9 with TRBJ2-7; D call uncertain. Germline V gene sequence: CDR1 SEHNR, CDR2 FQNEAQ (reference sequence). V lost 1 base to trimming and J lost 0 bases, with 10 bases between them. CDR3 size: 15 residues. CDR3 loop: CASSLDGPSSYEQYF. Here the CDR3 DNA reads TGTGCCAGCAGCTTAGATGGCCCTAGCTCCTACGAGCAGTACTTC.

V and J are TRBV7-9 and TRBJ2-2; D not resolved. This CDR3 has 15 residues. V lost 4 bases to trimming and J lost 0 bases, with 9 bases between them. The germline V gene has CDR1 SEHNR and CDR2 FQNEAQ (reference sequence). The CDR3 loop is CASSSVHSNTGELFF. CDR3 in DNA: TGTGCCAGCAGCTCCGTCCACTCGAACACCGGGGAGCTGTTTTTT.

This chain uses TRBV19 with TRBJ1-2, with D uncertain. The germline V gene encodes CDR1 LNHDA and CDR2 SQIVND (reference sequence). V shed 4 bases and J shed 11 bases, with 23 bases lying between them. The CDR3 is 15 residues long. The CDR3 sequence: CASSSSGFLQLWYTF. CDR3 nucleotide sequence: TGTGCCAGTAGTAGCTCGGGGTTCCTTCAACTGTGGTACACCTTC.

The chain couples TRBV2 to TRBJ2-2; 7 bases match TRBD1. In germline, CDR1 is SNHLY, CDR2 FYNNEI. V was pared by 6 bases and J by 0 bases, with 4 bases of the junction left unmatched. This CDR3 has 15 residues. DNA for the CDR3: TGTGCCAGCAGGACAGGGCCGACGAACACCGGGGAGCTGTTTTTT. It yields the protein CASRTGPTNTGELFF.

V usage is TRBV7-9 and J usage is TRBJ1-4; D remains ambiguous. Looked up from germline, CDR1 is SEHNR and CDR2 is FQNEAQ (reference sequence). This CDR3 contains 15 residues. The germline V and J ends were trimmed by 1 base and 4 bases, with 10 bases remaining between them. CDR3 region: CASSLGSSFNEKLFF. The CDR3 DNA sequence: TGTGCCAGCAGCTTAGGGTCCAGTTTTAATGAAAAACTGTTTTTT.